The entry below describes one TCR beta chain. A single count supports this clone. It lacks a known antigen. Qualities for individual bases were not recorded, and no much larger clone is one base off. The data originate from a study of PD-1 blockade in classical Hodgkin lymphoma (dated by TCRdb to about 2020). The study in broad terms: Nivolumab dosing was 3 mg/kg intravenously every 2 weeks, continuing until either disease progression or unacceptable toxicity. The study used CyTOF and TCR beta sequencing to define a peripheral blood immune signature of response to PD-1 blockade in classical Hodgkin lymphoma.

Overall study outcomes, separate from this receptor: By C4D1, a significant rise was seen in CD4+ TCR diversity but not in CD8+ TCR diversity (p=0.0027 vs p=0.16), and the rise was most apparent among complete responders (p=0.02). Baseline TCR diversity was reported as lower in newly diagnosed patients than in healthy donors, and lower still in relapsed/refractory patients. Trial patients achieving complete response had baseline diversity similar to newly diagnosed patients, whereas partial responders and progressors had significantly lower diversity. Patients starting nivolumab less than 1 year after ASCT had lower diversity and were excluded from later analyses to avoid confounding by immune reconstitution. The study covered only a single clinical trial cohort, and the causes of the repertoire differences, possibly disease activity or prior therapy, were still not defined.

The time point label for this specimen denotes: cycle 1 day 1 (C1D1), immediately before nivolumab initiation. All trial patients had relapsed after autologous stem cell transplantation, with cohorts A, B and C differing in prior brentuximab vedotin exposure. The trial cohort included 50 to 60 patients with relapsed/refractory classical Hodgkin lymphoma, and each patient had a best overall response of complete response, partial response or progressive disease. In the multi-cohort phase II CheckMate 205 trial, trial patients received single-agent nivolumab. An independent review committee assessed best overall response by applying the 2007 International Working Group response criteria. Trial PBMCs were collected immediately before nivolumab initiation (C1D1) and during therapy at cycle 2 day 1 and cycle 4 day 1. Peripheral blood was collected in 8 mL Vacutainer Cell Preparation Tubes, from which PBMCs were isolated by centrifugation and then cryopreserved.

For CDR1 and CDR2, the germline V gene (reference sequence) lists SGHKS and YYEKEE. V was cut back by 0 bases and J by 3 bases, leaving a gap of 9 bases between them. The CDR3 holds 14 amino acids from the cysteine to the phenylalanine. Only the CDR3 portion is preserved as DNA: 42 bases, with reading frame beginning at the first base. The Qiagen DNeasy kit was used to extract genomic DNA both from unsorted PBMCs and from the negatively selected CD4+ and CD8+ fractions. TCR beta CDR3 regions were subjected to amplification by immunoSEQ multiplex PCR with primers that anneal to V and J segments. A synthetic immune receptor repertoire was used to minimize amplification bias, and any remaining bias was removed computationally after sequencing. For the original study's pipeline: Repertoire diversity was quantified as the Shannon entropy index using custom Python scripts. Unsorted, CD4+ and CD8+ repertoires were analyzed separately, except for combined analyses in which CD4+ and CD8+ sequences were merged in silico. Clonal expansion was defined as at least a 2-fold frequency increase after treatment relative to C1D1, with a pseudocount of 0.5 for undetected baseline clones. Clones with 0 or 1 copy at C1D1 were classified as singleton clones, and clones with 2 or more copies were classified as non-singleton clones. Clones expanded in unsorted samples were annotated as CD4+, CD8+ or unknown by matching protein sequences in sorted samples from the same patient. Wilcoxon tests on paired samples were used to test diversity changes from C1D1 to C4D1. Here the immuneACCESS table is served through TCRdb, limited to in-frame sequences with V and J called. Missing clones are a known gap in these copies; in checked studies unresolved V genes cover under half, and the rest lacks a known reason. V and J calls and clone size come straight from that table; D and trimming were deduced from the DNA. A total of approximately 65,000 clones appear in this sample, approximately 88% of them only once. The ten largest clones take up around 12% of the sample.

The sequence links TRBV5-5 to TRBJ1-2; 5 matching bases give a weak D call of TRBD1. The sequences come from peripheral blood mononuclear cells (PBMCs), collected at baseline. The TCR was taken from a human donor with classical Hodgkin lymphoma. The CDR3 loop reads CASSLDGGDYGYTF. The DNA is TGTGCCAGCAGCTTGGACGGGGGAGACTATGGCTACACCTTC.